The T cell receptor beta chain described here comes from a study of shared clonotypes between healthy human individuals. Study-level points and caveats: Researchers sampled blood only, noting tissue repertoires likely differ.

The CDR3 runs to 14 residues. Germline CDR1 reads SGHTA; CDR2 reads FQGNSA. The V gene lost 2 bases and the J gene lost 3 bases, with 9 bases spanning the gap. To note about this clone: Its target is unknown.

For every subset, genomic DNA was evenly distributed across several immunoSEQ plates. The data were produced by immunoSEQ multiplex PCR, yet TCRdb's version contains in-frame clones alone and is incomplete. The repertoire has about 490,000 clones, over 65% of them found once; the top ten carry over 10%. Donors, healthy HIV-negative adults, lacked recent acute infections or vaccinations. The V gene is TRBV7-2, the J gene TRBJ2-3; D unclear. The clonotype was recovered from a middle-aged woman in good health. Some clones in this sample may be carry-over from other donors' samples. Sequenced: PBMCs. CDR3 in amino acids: CASSLSRHTDTQYF. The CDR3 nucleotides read TGTGCCAGCAGCTTATCCCGGCATACAGATACGCAGTATTTT.